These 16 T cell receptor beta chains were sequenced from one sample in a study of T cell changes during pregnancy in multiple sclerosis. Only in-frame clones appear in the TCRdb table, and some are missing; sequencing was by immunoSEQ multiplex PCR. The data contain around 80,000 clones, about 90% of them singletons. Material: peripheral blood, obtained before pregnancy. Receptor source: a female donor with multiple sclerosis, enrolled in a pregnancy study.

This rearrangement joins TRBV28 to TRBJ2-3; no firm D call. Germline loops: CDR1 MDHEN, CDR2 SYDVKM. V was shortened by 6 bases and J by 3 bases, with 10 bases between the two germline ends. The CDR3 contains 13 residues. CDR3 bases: TGTGCCAGCAGCCCCCCCAGGACAGATACGCAGTATTTT. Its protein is CASSPPRTDTQYF.

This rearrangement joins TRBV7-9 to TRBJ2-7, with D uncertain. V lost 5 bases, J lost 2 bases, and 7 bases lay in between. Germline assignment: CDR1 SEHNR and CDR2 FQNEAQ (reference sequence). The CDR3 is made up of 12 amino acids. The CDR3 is CASSPTPYEQYF. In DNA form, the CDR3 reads TGTGCCAGCAGCCCTACCCCCTACGAGCAGTACTTC.

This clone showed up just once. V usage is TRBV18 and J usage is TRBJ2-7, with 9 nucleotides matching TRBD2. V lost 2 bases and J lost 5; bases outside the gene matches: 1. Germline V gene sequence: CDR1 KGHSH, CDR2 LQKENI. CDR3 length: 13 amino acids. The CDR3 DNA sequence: TGTGCCAGCTCACCATGGACTAGCGACGAGCAGTACTTC. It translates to CASSPWTSDEQYF.

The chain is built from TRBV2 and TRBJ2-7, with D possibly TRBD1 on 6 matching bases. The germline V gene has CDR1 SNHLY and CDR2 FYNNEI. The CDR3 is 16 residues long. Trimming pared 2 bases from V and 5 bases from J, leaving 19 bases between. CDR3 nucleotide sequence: TGTGCCAGCAGTGAAAAATGGGTGGGGGCGAATAACGAGCAGTACTTC. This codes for CASSEKWVGANNEQYF.

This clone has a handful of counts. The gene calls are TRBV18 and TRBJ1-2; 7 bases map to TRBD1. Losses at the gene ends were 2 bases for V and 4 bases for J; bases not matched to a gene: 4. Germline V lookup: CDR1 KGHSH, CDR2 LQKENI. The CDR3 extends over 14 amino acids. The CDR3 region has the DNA TGTGCCAGCTCACCAGCAGGGGGTGGCTATGGCTACACCTTC. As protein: CASSPAGGGYGYTF. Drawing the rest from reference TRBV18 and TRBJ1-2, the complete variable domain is NAGVMQNPRHLVRRRGQEARLRCSPMKGHSHVYWYRQLPEEGLKFMVYLQKENIIDESGMPKERFSAEFPKEGPSILRIQQVVRGDSAAYFCASSPAGGGYGYTFGSGTRLTVV.

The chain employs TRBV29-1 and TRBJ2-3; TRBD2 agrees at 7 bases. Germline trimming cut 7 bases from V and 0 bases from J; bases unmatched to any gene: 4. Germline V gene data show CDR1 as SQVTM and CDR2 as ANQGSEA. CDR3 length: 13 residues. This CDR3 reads CSAHSGSTDTQYF. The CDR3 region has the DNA TGCAGCGCCCATAGCGGGAGCACAGATACGCAGTATTTT.

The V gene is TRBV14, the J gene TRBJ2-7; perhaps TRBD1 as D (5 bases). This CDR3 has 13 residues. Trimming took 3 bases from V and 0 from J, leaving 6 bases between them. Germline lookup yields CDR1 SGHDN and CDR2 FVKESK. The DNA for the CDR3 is TGTGCCAGCAGCCAGGGGCTCTCCTACGAGCAGTACTTC. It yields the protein CASSQGLSYEQYF. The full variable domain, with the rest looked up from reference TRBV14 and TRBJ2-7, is EAGVTQFPSHSVIEKGQTVTLRCDPISGHDNLYWYRRVMGKEIKFLLHFVKESKQDESGMPNNRFLAERTGGTYSTLKVQPAELEDSGVYFCASSQGLSYEQYFGPGTRLTVT.

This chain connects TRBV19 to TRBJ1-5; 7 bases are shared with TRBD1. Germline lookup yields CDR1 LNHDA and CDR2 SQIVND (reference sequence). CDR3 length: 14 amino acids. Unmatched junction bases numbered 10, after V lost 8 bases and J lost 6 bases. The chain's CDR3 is CASVRQGSGQPQHF. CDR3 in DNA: TGTGCCAGTGTACGACAGGGTAGCGGTCAGCCCCAGCATTTT. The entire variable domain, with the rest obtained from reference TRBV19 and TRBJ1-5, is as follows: DGGITQSPKYLFRKEGQNVTLSCEQNLNHDAMYWYRQDPGQGLRLIYYSQIVNDFQKGDIAEGYSVSREKKESFPLTVTSAQKNPTAFYLCASVRQGSGQPQHFGDGTRLSIL.

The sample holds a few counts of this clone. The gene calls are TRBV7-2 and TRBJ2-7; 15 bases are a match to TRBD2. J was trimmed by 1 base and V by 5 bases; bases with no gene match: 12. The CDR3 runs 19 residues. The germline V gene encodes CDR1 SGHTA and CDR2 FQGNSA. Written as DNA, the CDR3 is TGTGCCAGCAGCCAGAGCGGACTAGCGGGAGGGCCGGTATCCTACGAGCAGTACTTC. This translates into CASSQSGLAGGPVSYEQYF. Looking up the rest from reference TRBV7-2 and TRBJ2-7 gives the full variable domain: GAGVSQSPSNKVTEKGKDVELRCDPISGHTALYWYRQSLGQGLEFLIYFQGNSAPDKSGLPSDRFSAERTGGSVSTLTIQRTQQEDSAVYLCASSQSGLAGGPVSYEQYFGPGTRLTVT.

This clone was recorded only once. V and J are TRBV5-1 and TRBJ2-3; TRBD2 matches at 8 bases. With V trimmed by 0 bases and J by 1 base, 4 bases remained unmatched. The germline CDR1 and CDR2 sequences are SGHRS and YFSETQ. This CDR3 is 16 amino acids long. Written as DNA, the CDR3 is TGCGCCAGCAGCTTGGTCGCGACTAGCGGCACAGATACGCAGTATTTT. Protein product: CASSLVATSGTDTQYF.

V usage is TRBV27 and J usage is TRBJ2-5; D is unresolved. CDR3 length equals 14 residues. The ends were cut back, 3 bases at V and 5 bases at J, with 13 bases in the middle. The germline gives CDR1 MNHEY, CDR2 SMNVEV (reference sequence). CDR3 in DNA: TGTGCCAGCAGTTTGTGGGCAGGCAAGGAGACCCAGTACTTC. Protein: CASSLWAGKETQYF.

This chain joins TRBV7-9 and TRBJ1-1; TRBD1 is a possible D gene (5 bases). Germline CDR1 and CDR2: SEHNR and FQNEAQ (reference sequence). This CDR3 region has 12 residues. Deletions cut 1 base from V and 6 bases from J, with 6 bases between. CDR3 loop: CASSLVTAEAFF. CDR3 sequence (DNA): TGTGCCAGCAGCTTAGTGACAGCTGAAGCTTTCTTT. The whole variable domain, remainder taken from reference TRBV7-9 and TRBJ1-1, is DTGVSQNPRHKITKRGQNVTFRCDPISEHNRLYWYRQTLGQGPEFLTYFQNEAQLEKSRLLSDRFSAERPKGSFSTLEIQRTEQGDSAMYLCASSLVTAEAFFGQGTRLTVV.

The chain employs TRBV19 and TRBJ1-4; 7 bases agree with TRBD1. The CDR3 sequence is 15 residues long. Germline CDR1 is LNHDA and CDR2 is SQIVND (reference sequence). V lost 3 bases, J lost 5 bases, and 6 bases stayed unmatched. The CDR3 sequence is CASSIGQAINEKLFF. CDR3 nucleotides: TGTGCCAGTAGTATCGGACAGGCGATAAATGAAAAACTGTTTTTT.

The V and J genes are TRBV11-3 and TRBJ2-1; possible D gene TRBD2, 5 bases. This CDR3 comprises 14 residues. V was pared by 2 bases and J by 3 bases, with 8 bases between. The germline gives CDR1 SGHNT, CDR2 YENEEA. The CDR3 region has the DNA TGTGCCAGCAGCTTAAACAGCGGCTACAATGAGCAGTTCTTC. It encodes CASSLNSGYNEQFF.

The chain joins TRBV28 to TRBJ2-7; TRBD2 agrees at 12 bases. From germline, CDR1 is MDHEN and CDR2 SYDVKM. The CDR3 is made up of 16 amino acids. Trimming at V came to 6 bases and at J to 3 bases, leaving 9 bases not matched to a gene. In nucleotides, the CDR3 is TGTGCCAGCAGACCGACTAGCGGGAGAGGTAGCTACGAGCAGTACTTC. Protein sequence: CASRPTSGRGSYEQYF.

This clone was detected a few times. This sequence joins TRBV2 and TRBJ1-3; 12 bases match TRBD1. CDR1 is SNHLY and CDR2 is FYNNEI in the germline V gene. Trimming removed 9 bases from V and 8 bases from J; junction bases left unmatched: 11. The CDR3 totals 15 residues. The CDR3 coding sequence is TGTGCCAGGTCCGGGACAGGGGGCGCGGGGGACACCATATATTTT. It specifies CARSGTGGAGDTIYF.